This TCR beta chain is drawn from a study of blood T cell repertoires in COVID-19. Overall study context: From T cells, B-cell-depleted T cells, or PBMCs came the material, which was cDNA or gDNA.

The CDR3 has 14 residues. Germline-derived CDR1 and CDR2 are MDHEN and SYDVKM. J was trimmed by 7 bases and V by 2 bases; bases with no gene match: 4. Per the original data handling: Amplification of reference gene primers provided the estimated nucleated cell counts. Sequencing used immunoSEQ multiplex PCR; TCRdb keeps in-frame clones, though not all of them. D and trimming were read from the DNA, whereas the V and J calls and clone size are those reported in that table. Here the sample spans tens of thousands of clones, over 75% being singletons. The gene calls are TRBV28 and TRBJ2-2; 7 nucleotides match TRBD1. The sequence derives from a woman in her seventies with acute or convalescent COVID-19. The source material was peripheral blood. DNA of the CDR3: TGTGCCAGCAGTTTACGAGGGGGCCGCGGGGAGCTGTTTTTT. It specifies CASSLRGGRGELFF.